The rows below give T cell receptor beta chains drawn from one sample of a study of blood T cells in healthy people across ages. TCRdb re-analysed the 5' RACE reads in MiXCR, keeping a single row per CDR3 protein. There are over 1,500,000 distinct CDR3 sequences in the sample; roughly 49% occur only once, and around 2.1% lies in the top ten. Sequenced material: blood. The source of these receptors is a woman between 40 and 55 years old in good health. Both conserved end residues are part of each CDR3. Some rows mark clone size as missing; the rest say once, few, many or name a class of expanded clone.

CASSFSPRAEAFF,TRBJ1-1,TRBV7-3,.
CASKGAGQETQYF,TRBJ2-5,TRBV6-2/TRBV6-3,.
CASSQTGGNGYTF,TRBJ1-2,TRBV6-2/TRBV6-3,.
CASSPGGTARQDTQYF,TRBJ2-3,TRBV7-8,few
CASSQPERGTKTQYF,TRBJ2-5,TRBV4-1,.
CASSQVQLGQETQYF,TRBJ2-5,TRBV14,.
CASSTTSGGYDTQYF,TRBJ2-3,TRBV27,.
CASSQDSWLAGTREGTDTQYF,TRBJ2-3,TRBV4-2,few
CASSQYTGTLNTEAFF,TRBJ1-1,TRBV5-1,few
CASSITPGVRGTEAFF,TRBJ1-1,TRBV5-1,.
CATSRWGQGLFLQQFF,TRBJ2-1,TRBV15,.
CASSPTGAGGYTF,TRBJ1-2,TRBV12-3/TRBV12-4,.
CAISERSSGGLTDTQYF,TRBJ2-3,TRBV10-3,few
CASSSSTSGGLRTQYF,TRBJ2-5,TRBV5-1,few
CAITEGGGRSPLHF,TRBJ1-6,TRBV10-3,.
CASSETRRSPYNEQYF,TRBJ2-7,TRBV2,once
CASSPLADWDTEAFF,TRBJ1-1,TRBV5-1,.
CSAGEVSYNEQFF,TRBJ2-1,TRBV20-1,few
CASSLVGGLDTQYF,TRBJ2-3,TRBV7-2,.
CASSLRQEEETQYF,TRBJ2-5,TRBV5-6,.
CSSSLREDREQFF,TRBJ2-1,TRBV7-3,.
CSAAGQGWSQDTDTQYF,TRBJ2-3,TRBV20-1,.
CASSLQAPEAFF,TRBJ1-1,TRBV7-2,.
CSASRGGNYEQYF,TRBJ2-7,TRBV20-1,.
CASSQDPAGASGANVLTF,TRBJ2-6,TRBV4-1,few
CASSFVSGGPANYGYTF,TRBJ1-2,TRBV5-1,.
CASSLVGGHYGYTF,TRBJ1-2,TRBV7-2,.
CASSQPRGGPQETQYF,.,TRBV4-2,.
CASSLSWGDLTDTQYF,TRBJ2-3,TRBV27,.
CASSDYNFEASNGYTF,TRBJ1-2,TRBV25-1,few
CSARNRALKRYF,TRBJ2-7,TRBV20-1,.
CASSEFISGANGYTF,TRBJ1-2,TRBV6-1,.
CATSRTGGAPGTDTQYF,TRBJ2-3,TRBV10-3,.
CSTSPGLFTDTQYF,TRBJ2-3,TRBV20-1,few
CASSQPNRGHEQYF,TRBJ2-5,TRBV4-2,once
CAGSSFRIGQETQYF,TRBJ2-5,TRBV5-1,.
CASFGPKQGAGTEAFF,TRBJ1-1,TRBV25-1,once
CASSVAVSQMYNEQFF,TRBJ2-1,TRBV9,.
CASSSTTSLGTQYF,TRBJ2-5,TRBV5-1,few
CAIAGTGDEANYGYTF,TRBJ1-2,TRBV24-1,.
CASSQGIRTSGGPDTQYF,TRBJ2-3,TRBV4-1,.
CSARDLASGGKYYNEQFF,TRBJ2-1,TRBV20-1,few
CARGVAATEQYF,TRBJ2-7,TRBV6-5,.
CASSLRDSPDIQYF,TRBJ2-4,TRBV7-9,.
CASSPGRADTQYF,TRBJ2-3,TRBV18,few
CASTPRGRGQNQPQHF,TRBJ1-5,TRBV6-2/TRBV6-3,.
CSADTDREQETQYF,TRBJ2-5,TRBV20-1,.
CASSYVGGGLNEQFF,TRBJ2-1,TRBV6-2/TRBV6-3,few
CASSWSETSTDTQYF,TRBJ2-3,TRBV6-2/TRBV6-3,.
CASSQEPGGLGYSNQPQHF,TRBJ1-5,TRBV4-2,.
CASSLGQSWDGYTF,TRBJ1-2,TRBV12-3/TRBV12-4,few
CASSFSAGAGGSYEQYF,TRBJ2-7,TRBV6-5,once
CASRTQKERSYEQYF,TRBJ2-7,TRBV11-2,few